One sample yielded the 10 T cell receptor beta chains listed below, sequenced in a study of shared clonotypes between healthy human individuals (dated by TCRdb to about 2020). Preparation of the library involved the immunoSEQ multiplex PCR assay. This is the immuneACCESS table as TCRdb keeps it, with only in-frame sequences that have V and J called. A part of the clones is gone; compared with another copy, unresolved V genes explain less than half, and the rest is unexplained. Recorded for this sample are some 2.1 million clones; 90% to 95% of them occurred a single time. The ten largest clones represent about 1.7% of the sample. CD8 naive samples consisted of CD45RO-negative cells that were positively selected for CCR7, yielding a CD45RA+CCR7+ population without TemRA cells. The sequencing input was naive CD8+ T cells from PBMCs. Read against the paper, the sample's cell subset or site label means: CD45RA+CCR7+. Every receptor here comes from a man aged 18 to 29 in good health. Some clones in this sample may be carry-over from other donors' samples.

This clone was found once. V gene TRBV19 combines with J gene TRBJ2-7; D may be TRBD2 (5 bases). Between the trimmed V and J ends, which lost 3 bases and 3 bases, there was a span of 12 bases. This CDR3 comprises 14 residues. The germline V gene has CDR1 LNHDA and CDR2 SQIVND (reference sequence). The CDR3 DNA follows: TGTGCCAGTAGTATGCGCGGAGCGGACTACGAGCAGTACTTC. It is translated as CASSMRGADYEQYF.

The CDR3 is CASSFGLAGPLDEQFF. In DNA form, the CDR3 reads TGTGCCAGCAGCTTCGGACTAGCGGGGCCTCTGGATGAGCAGTTCTTC. The V gene is TRBV7-3, the J gene TRBJ2-1; 12 bases fit TRBD2. Trimming at V came to 3 bases and at J to 8 bases, leaving 8 bases not matched to a gene. This CDR3 has 16 amino acids. Germline assignment: CDR1 SGHTA and CDR2 FQGTGA.

This clone has just one count. This chain connects TRBV27 to TRBJ2-7; the match to TRBD2 covers 11 bases. The junction had 6 bases not matched to a gene; V was cut back by 7 bases and J by 4 bases. In germline, CDR1 is MNHEY, CDR2 SMNVEV (reference sequence). This CDR3 comprises 14 residues. The DNA of the CDR3 is TGTGCCAGCAACGTAGCGGGAGGGCCGTACGAGCAGTACTTC. Protein product: CASNVAGGPYEQYF.

The chain joins TRBV29-1 to TRBJ2-7, with D tentatively TRBD1 (7 bases). The CDR3 sequence is 17 residues long. The V end was cut by 4 bases, the J end by 1 base, with 23 bases between. CDR1 is SQVTM, CDR2 ANQGSEA, per germline. The CDR3, as DNA: TGCAGCGTTGCGGAAATTCCCAGGCAGGGGGGATCCTACGAGCAGTACTTC. This sequence encodes CSVAEIPRQGGSYEQYF.

Notes on this clone: The sample carries other DNA sequences with the same CDR3. V usage is TRBV27 and J usage is TRBJ2-7; D not certain. The CDR3 is made up of 11 amino acids. Germline V gives CDR1 MNHEY, CDR2 SMNVEV (reference sequence). The V end was cut by 4 bases, the J end by 3 bases, with 4 bases between. CDR3 sequence (DNA): TGTGCCAGCAGTTCCGTCTACGAGCAGTACTTC. The encoded protein is CASSSVYEQYF.

The CDR3 here is CASSLTLGWGTEAFF. CDR3 DNA sequence: TGTGCCAGTAGTCTCACGTTGGGTTGGGGCACTGAAGCTTTCTTT. The chain links TRBV19 to TRBJ1-1; D is uncertain. Germline CDR1 and CDR2: LNHDA and SQIVND (reference sequence). This CDR3 contains 15 residues. Trimming cost V 5 bases and J 4 bases, with 17 bases left between them.

The chain has TRBV4-2 and TRBJ2-7, with 8 bases aligning to TRBD2. J was trimmed by 3 bases and V by 0 bases; bases with no gene match: 10. The CDR3 has 17 amino acids. Germline V CDR1 and CDR2: LGHNA, YNFKEQ. The DNA of the CDR3 is TGTGCCAGCAGCCAAGAGGGTAACGGGCTAGCGGGCTACGAGCAGTACTTC. It yields the protein CASSQEGNGLAGYEQYF.

The genes are TRBV28 and TRBJ1-5; D is ambiguous. The CDR3 runs to 14 residues. Looked up from germline, CDR1 is MDHEN and CDR2 is SYDVKM. The V end lost 1 base, the J end lost 7 bases, and 11 bases lay between the germline ends. CDR3 sequence reads: CASSLYSGNQPQHF. The CDR3 DNA follows: TGTGCCAGCAGTTTATACTCGGGTAACCAGCCCCAGCATTTT. The entire variable domain, with the rest obtained from reference TRBV28 and TRBJ1-5, is as follows: DVKVTQSSRYLVKRTGEKVFLECVQDMDHENMFWYRQDPGLGLRLIYFSYDVKMKEKGDIPEGYSVSREKKERFSLILESASTNQTSMYLCASSLYSGNQPQHFGDGTRLSIL.

The chain joins TRBV7-7 to TRBJ1-5, with TRBD1 identical over 8 bases. V shed 4 bases and J 3 bases; nucleotides not matched to a gene: 14. The CDR3 has 18 amino acids. Germline values: CDR1 SSHAT, CDR2 FNYEAQ (reference sequence). CDR3 residues: CASSSPHWDRTTNQPQHF. The CDR3 DNA reads as TGTGCCAGCAGCTCCCCCCACTGGGACAGGACCACCAATCAGCCCCAGCATTTT. The whole variable domain, remainder taken from reference TRBV7-7 and TRBJ1-5, is GAGVSQSPRYKVTKRGQDVTLRCDPISSHATLYWYQQALGQGPEFLTYFNYEAQPDKSGLPSDRFSAERPEGSISTLTIQRTEQRDSAMYRCASSSPHWDRTTNQPQHFGDGTRLSIL.

J is TRBJ1-1 and V is TRBV29-1; 11 nucleotides agree with TRBD1. Trimming removed 7 bases from V and 4 bases from J; junction bases left unmatched: 8. Germline V CDR1 and CDR2: SQVTM, ANQGSEA. CDR3 size: 14 residues. The CDR3 region is CSAQTDRGLTEAFF. The CDR3 bases are TGCAGCGCCCAGACGGACAGGGGGCTCACTGAAGCTTTCTTT.